The T cell receptor beta chain under discussion was sequenced for a study of cytotoxic CD8 clonotypes in ibrutinib-treated CLL. Study overall: In all, about eleven patients were relapsed/refractory, under 16 were treatment-naive and 17 were IGHV unmutated.

The table came from immunoSEQ multiplex PCR; TCRdb's copy has only in-frame clones and leaves some out. The sample shows some 25,000 clones, about 81% of them seen only once. Germline CDR1 SGHNT, CDR2 YYREEE (reference sequence). Deletions cut 1 base from V and 0 bases from J, with 4 bases between. CDR3 length: 13 residues. Study-level findings and limits: In comparison with age-matched healthy donors, baseline clonality was higher and tracked circulating CD8+ T-cell counts.

About this clone: Its antigen is unidentified.

Sequences were derived from PBMCs, sampled before ibrutinib treatment. The chain combines TRBV5-4 with TRBJ1-2; no firm D call. This clonotype originated in a human donor with chronic lymphocytic leukemia. This CDR3 reads CASSLQTNYGYTF. The CDR3 DNA follows: TGTGCCAGCAGCTTGCAGACTAACTATGGCTACACCTTC.